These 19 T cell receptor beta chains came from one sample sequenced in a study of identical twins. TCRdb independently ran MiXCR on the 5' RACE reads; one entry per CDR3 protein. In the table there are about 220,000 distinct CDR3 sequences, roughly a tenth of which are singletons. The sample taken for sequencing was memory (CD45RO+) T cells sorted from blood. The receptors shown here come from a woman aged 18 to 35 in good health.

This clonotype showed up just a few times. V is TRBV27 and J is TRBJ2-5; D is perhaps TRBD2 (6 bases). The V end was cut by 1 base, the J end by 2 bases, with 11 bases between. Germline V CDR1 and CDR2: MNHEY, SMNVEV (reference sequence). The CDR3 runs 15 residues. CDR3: CASSLYQGLQETQYF. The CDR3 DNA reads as TGTGCCAGCAGTTTATACCAGGGACTTCAAGAGACCCAGTACTTC.

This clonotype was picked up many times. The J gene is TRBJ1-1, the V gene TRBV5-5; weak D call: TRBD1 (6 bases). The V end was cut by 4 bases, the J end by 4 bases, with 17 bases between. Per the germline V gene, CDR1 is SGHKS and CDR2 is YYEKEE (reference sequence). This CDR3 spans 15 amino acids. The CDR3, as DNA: TGTGCCAGCAGCCGCGACGAGGGGGTCAGCACTGAAGCTTTCTTT. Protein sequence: CASSRDEGVSTEAFF.

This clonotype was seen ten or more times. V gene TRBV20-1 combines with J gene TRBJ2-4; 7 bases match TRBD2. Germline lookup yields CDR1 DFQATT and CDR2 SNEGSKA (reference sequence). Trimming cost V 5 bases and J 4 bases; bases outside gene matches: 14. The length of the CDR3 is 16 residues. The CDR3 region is CSALPLSGGLKNIQYF. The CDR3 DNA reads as TGCAGTGCTCTACCCCTGTCGGGGGGTCTAAAAAACATTCAGTACTTC.

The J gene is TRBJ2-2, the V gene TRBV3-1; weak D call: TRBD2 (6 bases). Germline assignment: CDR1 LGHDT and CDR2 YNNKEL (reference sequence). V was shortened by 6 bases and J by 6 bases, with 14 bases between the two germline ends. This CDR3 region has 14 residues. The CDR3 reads CASSPLAIAGELFF. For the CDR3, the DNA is TGTGCCAGCAGTCCCCTAGCGATCGCCGGGGAGCTGTTTTTT. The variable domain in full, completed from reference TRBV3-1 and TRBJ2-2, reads DTAVSQTPKYLVTQMGNDKSIKCEQNLGHDTMYWYKQDSKKFLKIMFSYNNKELIINETVPNRFSPKSPDKAHLNLHINSLELGDSAVYFCASSPLAIAGELFFGEGSRLTVL.

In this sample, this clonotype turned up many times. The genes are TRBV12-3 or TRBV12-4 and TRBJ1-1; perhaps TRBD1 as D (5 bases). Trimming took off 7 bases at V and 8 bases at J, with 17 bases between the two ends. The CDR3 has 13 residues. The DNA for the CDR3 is TGTGCCAGCAACCCAGGGATAGGTTTAGAAGCTTTCTTT. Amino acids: CASNPGIGLEAFF.

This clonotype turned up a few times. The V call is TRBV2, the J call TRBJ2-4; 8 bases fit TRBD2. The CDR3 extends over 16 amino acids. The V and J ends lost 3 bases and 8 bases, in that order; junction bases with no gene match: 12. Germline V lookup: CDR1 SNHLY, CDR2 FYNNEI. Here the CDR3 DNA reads TGTGCCAGCAGTGACGCCAGCGGGAGTGGGATGGACATTCAGTACTTC. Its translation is CASSDASGSGMDIQYF.

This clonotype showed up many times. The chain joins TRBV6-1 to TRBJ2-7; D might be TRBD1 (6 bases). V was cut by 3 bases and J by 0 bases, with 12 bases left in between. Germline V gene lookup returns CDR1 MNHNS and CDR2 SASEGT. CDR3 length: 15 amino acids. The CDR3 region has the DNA TGTGCCAGCAGTGATGGGATGGGGGCCTCCTACGAGCAGTACTTC. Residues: CASSDGMGASYEQYF.

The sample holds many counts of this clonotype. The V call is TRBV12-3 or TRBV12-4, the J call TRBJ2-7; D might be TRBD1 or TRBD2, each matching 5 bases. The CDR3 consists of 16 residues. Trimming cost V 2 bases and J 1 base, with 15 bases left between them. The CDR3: CASSLRGARRSYEQYF. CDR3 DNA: TGTGCCAGCAGTTTAAGGGGAGCCAGGCGTTCCTACGAGCAGTACTTC.

The CDR3 reads CASRPYGDPRGDEQFF. CDR3 coding DNA: TGTGCCAGCCGGCCGTACGGGGACCCGCGGGGGGATGAGCAGTTCTTC. V gene TRBV6-2 or TRBV6-3 combines with J gene TRBJ2-1; TRBD2 aligns across 8 bases. The trim removed 8 bases at V and 8 bases at J, leaving 17 bases unmatched. This CDR3 is built from 16 residues. Germline V gene lookup returns CDR1 MNHEY and CDR2 SVGEGT.

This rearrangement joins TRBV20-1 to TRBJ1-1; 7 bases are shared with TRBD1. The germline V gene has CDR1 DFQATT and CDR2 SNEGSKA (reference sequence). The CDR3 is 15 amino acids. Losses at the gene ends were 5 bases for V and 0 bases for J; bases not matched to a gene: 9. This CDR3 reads CSAGSGGAVNTEAFF. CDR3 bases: TGCAGTGCTGGCTCAGGGGGAGCAGTGAACACTGAAGCTTTCTTT.

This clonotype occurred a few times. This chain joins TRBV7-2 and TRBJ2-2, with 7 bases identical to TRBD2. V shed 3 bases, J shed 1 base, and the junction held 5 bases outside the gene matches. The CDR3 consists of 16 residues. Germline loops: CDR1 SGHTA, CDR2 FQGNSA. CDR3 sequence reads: CASSFAGTKNTGELFF. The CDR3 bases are TGTGCCAGCAGCTTCGCCGGGACTAAGAACACCGGGGAGCTGTTTTTT.

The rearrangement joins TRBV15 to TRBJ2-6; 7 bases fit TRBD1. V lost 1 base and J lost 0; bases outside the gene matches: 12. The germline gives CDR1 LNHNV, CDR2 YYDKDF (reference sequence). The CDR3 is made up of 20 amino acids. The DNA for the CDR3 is TGTGCCACCAGCAGAGGCCGAACCGGGACAGCTAGCTCTGGGGCCAACGTCCTGACTTTC. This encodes CATSRGRTGTASSGANVLTF.

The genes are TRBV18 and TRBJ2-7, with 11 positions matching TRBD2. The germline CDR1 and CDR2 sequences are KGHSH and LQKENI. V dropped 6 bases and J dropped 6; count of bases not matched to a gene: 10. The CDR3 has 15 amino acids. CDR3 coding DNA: TGTGCCAGCTCCCTGACTAGCGGGGCCCCGGGCGAGCAGTACTTC. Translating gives CASSLTSGAPGEQYF.

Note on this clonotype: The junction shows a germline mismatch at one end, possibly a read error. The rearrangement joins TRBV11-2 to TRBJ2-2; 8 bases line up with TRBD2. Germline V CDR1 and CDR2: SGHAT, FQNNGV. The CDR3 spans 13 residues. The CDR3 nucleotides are TGTGCCAGCTGCTTGGCGGGGGGACGGGAGCTGTTTTTT. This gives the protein CASCLAGGRELFF. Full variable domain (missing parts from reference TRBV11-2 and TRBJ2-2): EAGVAQSPRYKIIEKRQSVAFWCNPISGHATLYWYQQILGQGPKLLIQFQNNGVVDDSQLPKDRFSAERLKGVDSTLKIQPAKLEDSAVYLCASCLAGGRELFFGEGSRLTVL.

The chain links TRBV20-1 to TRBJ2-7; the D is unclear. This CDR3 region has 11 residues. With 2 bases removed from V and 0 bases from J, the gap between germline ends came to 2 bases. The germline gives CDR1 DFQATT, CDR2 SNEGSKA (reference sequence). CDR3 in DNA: TGCAGTGCTAGATTCTCCTACGAGCAGTACTTC. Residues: CSARFSYEQYF.

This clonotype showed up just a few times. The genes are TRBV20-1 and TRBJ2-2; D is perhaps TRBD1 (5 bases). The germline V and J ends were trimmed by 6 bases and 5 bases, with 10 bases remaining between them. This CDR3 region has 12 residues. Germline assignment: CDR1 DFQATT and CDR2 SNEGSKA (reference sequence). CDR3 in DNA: TGCAGTGCCTCCGCAGGGACCGGGGAGCTGTTTTTT. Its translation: CSASAGTGELFF.

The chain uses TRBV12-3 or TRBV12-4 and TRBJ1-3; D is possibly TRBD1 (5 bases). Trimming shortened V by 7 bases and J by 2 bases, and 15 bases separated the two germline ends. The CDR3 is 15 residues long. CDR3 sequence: CASKLSREPGNTIYF. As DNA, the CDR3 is TGTGCCAGCAAATTAAGCAGGGAGCCTGGAAACACCATATATTTT.

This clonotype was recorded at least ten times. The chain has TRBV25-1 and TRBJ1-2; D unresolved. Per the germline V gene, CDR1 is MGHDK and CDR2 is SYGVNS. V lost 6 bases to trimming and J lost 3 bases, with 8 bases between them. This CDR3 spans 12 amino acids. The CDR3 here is CASSRLDYGYTF. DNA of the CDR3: TGTGCCAGCAGCCGATTGGACTATGGCTACACCTTC.

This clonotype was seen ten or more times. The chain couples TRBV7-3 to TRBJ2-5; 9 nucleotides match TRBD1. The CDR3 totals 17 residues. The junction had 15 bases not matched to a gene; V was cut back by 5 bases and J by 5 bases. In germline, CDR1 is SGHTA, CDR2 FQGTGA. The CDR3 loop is CASSHTGTGLLAETQYF. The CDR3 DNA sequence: TGTGCCAGCAGCCACACCGGGACAGGGTTACTAGCGGAGACCCAGTACTTC.